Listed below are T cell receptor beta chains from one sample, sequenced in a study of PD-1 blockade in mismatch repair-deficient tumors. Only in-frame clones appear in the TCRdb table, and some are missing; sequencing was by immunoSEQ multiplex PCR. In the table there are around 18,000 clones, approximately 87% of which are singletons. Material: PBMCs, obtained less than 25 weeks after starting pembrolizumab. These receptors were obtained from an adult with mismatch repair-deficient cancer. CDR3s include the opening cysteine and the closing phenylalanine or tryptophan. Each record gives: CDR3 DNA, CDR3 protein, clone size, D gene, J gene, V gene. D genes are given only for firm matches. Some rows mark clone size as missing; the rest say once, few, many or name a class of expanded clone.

CDR3 DNA: TGTGCCAGTAGTATGGGACTAGCGGGAGGATGGGAGCAGTTCTTC; CDR3 protein: CASSMGLAGGWEQFF; clone size: NA; D gene: TRBD2; J gene: TRBJ2-1; V gene: TRBV19
CDR3 DNA: TGTGCCAGCAGCTGGCTAGCGGGAGGCGAGCAGTACTTC; CDR3 protein: CASSWLAGGEQYF; clone size: NA; D gene: TRBD2; J gene: TRBJ2-7; V gene: TRBV7-6
CDR3 DNA: TGTGCCAGCAGCTTAAGCGGGAGGAGGGAGGAGCAGTTCTTC; CDR3 protein: CASSLSGRREEQFF; clone size: NA; D gene: TRBD2; J gene: TRBJ2-1; V gene: TRBV7-3
CDR3 DNA: TGTGCCAGCAGCTCGGGACAGGGGAGATCACCCCTCCACTTT; CDR3 protein: CASSSGQGRSPLHF; clone size: NA; D gene: TRBD1; J gene: TRBJ1-6; V gene: TRBV5-6
CDR3 DNA: TGTGCCAGCAGTTTACCCGGACAGAATAACTATGGCTACACCTTC; CDR3 protein: CASSLPGQNNYGYTF; clone size: NA; D gene: NA; J gene: TRBJ1-2; V gene: TRBV28
CDR3 DNA: TGTGCCAGTAGTATTTCTGGGGGAGGGCCGGCCGATACGCAGTATTTT; CDR3 protein: CASSISGGGPADTQYF; clone size: NA; D gene: TRBD2; J gene: TRBJ2-3; V gene: TRBV19
CDR3 DNA: TGTGCCAGCGGGTCTCGGTTAGCGGGAGTTTCCGAGCAGTACTTC; CDR3 protein: CASGSRLAGVSEQYF; clone size: few; D gene: TRBD2; J gene: TRBJ2-7; V gene: TRBV7-2
CDR3 DNA: TGTGCCAGCGGCCTCCGGGACAGCCGACGGCCCCAGCATTTT; CDR3 protein: CASGLRDSRRPQHF; clone size: NA; D gene: TRBD1; J gene: TRBJ1-5; V gene: TRBV27
CDR3 DNA: TGTGCCTTTGGACAGGCCCCGACGGGGGCTTTCTTT; CDR3 protein: CAFGQAPTGAFF; clone size: once; D gene: TRBD1; J gene: TRBJ1-1; V gene: TRBV6-1
CDR3 DNA: TGTGCCAGCAGCCTTAGCGGGAGTGAGCAGTTCTTC; CDR3 protein: CASSLSGSEQFF; clone size: NA; D gene: TRBD2; J gene: TRBJ2-1; V gene: TRBV11-2
CDR3 DNA: TGTGCCAGCAGTGATATGCAGGGGGCAAGTTCACCCCTCCACTTT; CDR3 protein: CASSDMQGASSPLHF; clone size: NA; D gene: TRBD1; J gene: TRBJ1-6; V gene: TRBV6-1
CDR3 DNA: TGTGCCAGCAGCGTTTCAGGGGGCTCGGTCTTCGACGAAGCTTTCTTT; CDR3 protein: CASSVSGGSVFDEAFF; clone size: once; D gene: TRBD1; J gene: TRBJ1-1; V gene: TRBV9
CDR3 DNA: TGCAGCGTTCTTGGGCGGGTTAGCACAGATACGCAGTATTTT; CDR3 protein: CSVLGRVSTDTQYF; clone size: NA; D gene: NA; J gene: TRBJ2-3; V gene: TRBV29-1
CDR3 DNA: TGTGCCAGTAGTATAGGGACTAGCGTCTCCTACAATGAGCAGTTCTTC; CDR3 protein: CASSIGTSVSYNEQFF; clone size: NA; D gene: TRBD2; J gene: TRBJ2-1; V gene: TRBV19
CDR3 DNA: TGCAGCGCAGCACAGGATGAGCAGTTCTTC; CDR3 protein: CSAAQDEQFF; clone size: NA; D gene: NA; J gene: TRBJ2-1; V gene: TRBV29-1
CDR3 DNA: TGTGCCAGCAGGCCACCGGGACTACTACAATCCGAGCAGTTCTTC; CDR3 protein: CASRPPGLLQSEQFF; clone size: NA; D gene: TRBD2; J gene: TRBJ2-1; V gene: TRBV7-2
CDR3 DNA: TGTGCCAGCAGCTTTCTCAGCGGGTTGGCGTTGGAGCAGTACTTC; CDR3 protein: CASSFLSGLALEQYF; clone size: NA; D gene: NA; J gene: TRBJ2-7; V gene: TRBV7-8
CDR3 DNA: TGTGCCACCCGAACGGTGGCGGGGGGCTACGAGCAGTACTTC; CDR3 protein: CATRTVAGGYEQYF; clone size: few; D gene: TRBD2; J gene: TRBJ2-7; V gene: TRBV19
CDR3 DNA: TGTGCCAGCAGCAGTAGGACAGAACTCTCCTATAATTCACCCCTCCACTTT; CDR3 protein: CASSSRTELSYNSPLHF; clone size: NA; D gene: NA; J gene: TRBJ1-6; V gene: TRBV9
CDR3 DNA: TGTGCCAGCAGGCGCCCGACGGACAAAGAGACCCAGTACTTC; CDR3 protein: CASRRPTDKETQYF; clone size: NA; D gene: NA; J gene: TRBJ2-5; V gene: TRBV28
CDR3 DNA: TGTGCCATCAGTGAAGGGACAGGGGGCGGTCAGCCCCAGCATTTT; CDR3 protein: CAISEGTGGGQPQHF; clone size: NA; D gene: TRBD1; J gene: TRBJ1-5; V gene: TRBV10-3
CDR3 DNA: TGCGCCAGCAGCTACGGACAGGCCTTCTCTGGGGCCAACGTCCTGACTTTC; CDR3 protein: CASSYGQAFSGANVLTF; clone size: NA; D gene: TRBD1; J gene: TRBJ2-6; V gene: TRBV5-1
CDR3 DNA: TGTGCCTGGAGTAAAGGGACAGGGGCTTTCGGCTCTGGGGCCAACGTCCTGACTTTC; CDR3 protein: CAWSKGTGAFGSGANVLTF; clone size: NA; D gene: TRBD1; J gene: TRBJ2-6; V gene: TRBV30
CDR3 DNA: TGCGCCAGCAGCCCAGTGGCGGGAAAACTGTTTTTT; CDR3 protein: CASSPVAGKLFF; clone size: NA; D gene: NA; J gene: TRBJ1-4; V gene: TRBV4-1
CDR3 DNA: TGTGCCAGCAGGCCGAATAGCGGGACGAACACCGGGGAGCTGTTTTTT; CDR3 protein: CASRPNSGTNTGELFF; clone size: NA; D gene: TRBD2; J gene: TRBJ2-2; V gene: TRBV27
CDR3 DNA: TGTGCCAGCAGCTTAGGTCGGGGAGGGTACGAGACCCAGTACTTC; CDR3 protein: CASSLGRGGYETQYF; clone size: once; D gene: TRBD2; J gene: TRBJ2-5; V gene: TRBV11-2
CDR3 DNA: TGTGCCAGCAGCTTGGCCCAGGGGTTTCAAGAGACCCAGTACTTC; CDR3 protein: CASSLAQGFQETQYF; clone size: NA; D gene: NA; J gene: TRBJ2-5; V gene: TRBV5-8
CDR3 DNA: TGTGCCAGCAGCTTCTATATCGAAGAGACCCAGTACTTC; CDR3 protein: CASSFYIEETQYF; clone size: NA; D gene: NA; J gene: TRBJ2-5; V gene: TRBV5-6
CDR3 DNA: TGTGCCAGCAGTGAAGCTTACAGGGAATATTGGAATGAGCAGTTCTTC; CDR3 protein: CASSEAYREYWNEQFF; clone size: NA; D gene: NA; J gene: TRBJ2-1; V gene: TRBV6-1
CDR3 DNA: TGTGCCAGTAGTATAGGTAGACAGGGATATCAGCCCCAGCATTTT; CDR3 protein: CASSIGRQGYQPQHF; clone size: once; D gene: TRBD1; J gene: TRBJ1-5; V gene: TRBV19
CDR3 DNA: TGTGCCAGCAGCGCGGTAGGACCGGCGGGTGAGCAGTTCTTC; CDR3 protein: CASSAVGPAGEQFF; clone size: NA; D gene: NA; J gene: TRBJ2-1; V gene: TRBV9
CDR3 DNA: TGTGCCAGCTCACCACGTGGGGACAGGGGAGGAGACTATGGCTACACCTTC; CDR3 protein: CASSPRGDRGGDYGYTF; clone size: NA; D gene: TRBD1; J gene: TRBJ1-2; V gene: TRBV18
CDR3 DNA: TGTGCCATCAGTCGTACAAACCCGACAGGGGATGGCTACACCTTC; CDR3 protein: CAISRTNPTGDGYTF; clone size: NA; D gene: TRBD1; J gene: TRBJ1-2; V gene: TRBV10-3
CDR3 DNA: TGTGCCAGCAGCTTAAGGGCGGGTAGCACAGATACGCAGTATTTT; CDR3 protein: CASSLRAGSTDTQYF; clone size: NA; D gene: NA; J gene: TRBJ2-3; V gene: TRBV7-3
CDR3 DNA: TGCGCCAGCAGCTTGACTAGCGGGAGTCACGAGCAGTACTTC; CDR3 protein: CASSLTSGSHEQYF; clone size: few; D gene: TRBD2; J gene: TRBJ2-7; V gene: TRBV5-1
CDR3 DNA: TGTGCCACGGGAACCGGACAGGGGGCAGTCAACGAGCAGTACTTC; CDR3 protein: CATGTGQGAVNEQYF; clone size: NA; D gene: TRBD1; J gene: TRBJ2-7; V gene: TRBV10-3
CDR3 DNA: TGTGCCAGCAGTTTACAGGGCTACGAGCAGTACTTC; CDR3 protein: CASSLQGYEQYF; clone size: few; D gene: NA; J gene: TRBJ2-7; V gene: TRBV6-5
CDR3 DNA: TGCGCCAGCAGCCCACAGGTAAACACTGAAGCTTTCTTT; CDR3 protein: CASSPQVNTEAFF; clone size: NA; D gene: NA; J gene: TRBJ1-1; V gene: TRBV5-1
CDR3 DNA: TGTGCCTGGAGTCCGGGCCAACCGGGGGAGTACGAGCAGTACTTC; CDR3 protein: CAWSPGQPGEYEQYF; clone size: NA; D gene: NA; J gene: TRBJ2-7; V gene: TRBV30
CDR3 DNA: TGTGCCAGCAGCTTCCCACACCGGGACAGGGCATACGAGCAGTACTTC; CDR3 protein: CASSFPHRDRAYEQYF; clone size: NA; D gene: TRBD1; J gene: TRBJ2-7; V gene: TRBV7-6
CDR3 DNA: TGCAGCGTTAACCCCATGGGGAGGGAGACCCAGTACTTC; CDR3 protein: CSVNPMGRETQYF; clone size: NA; D gene: NA; J gene: TRBJ2-5; V gene: TRBV29-1
CDR3 DNA: TGCGCCAGCAGCCCATTTGGTGGTCCGGGCCAAGAGACCCAGTACTTC; CDR3 protein: CASSPFGGPGQETQYF; clone size: NA; D gene: NA; J gene: TRBJ2-5; V gene: TRBV4-1
CDR3 DNA: TGTGCCAGCGCGTACAGGGGGTCGGGTGAAAAACTGTTTTTT; CDR3 protein: CASAYRGSGEKLFF; clone size: NA; D gene: TRBD1; J gene: TRBJ1-4; V gene: TRBV28
CDR3 DNA: TGTGCCTGGAGTGTAGGGCAGGGGTTATACTCTGGGGCCAACGTCCTGACTTTC; CDR3 protein: CAWSVGQGLYSGANVLTF; clone size: NA; D gene: NA; J gene: TRBJ2-6; V gene: TRBV30
CDR3 DNA: TGTGCCAGTAGTATAGGGGGAGGAGGCTACACCTTC; CDR3 protein: CASSIGGGGYTF; clone size: few; D gene: NA; J gene: TRBJ1-2; V gene: TRBV19
CDR3 DNA: TGTGCCAGCAGCGTAGGGCATAAGGAGTACGAGCAGTACTTC; CDR3 protein: CASSVGHKEYEQYF; clone size: few; D gene: NA; J gene: TRBJ2-7; V gene: TRBV9
CDR3 DNA: TGTGCCAGCAGTTTAAGCGGGACCTACTCCTACGAGCAGTACTTC; CDR3 protein: CASSLSGTYSYEQYF; clone size: NA; D gene: TRBD2; J gene: TRBJ2-7; V gene: TRBV28
CDR3 DNA: TGTGCCAGCAGCTTAGGGGGCAGGGGGGAAGAGACCCAGTACTTC; CDR3 protein: CASSLGGRGEETQYF; clone size: NA; D gene: NA; J gene: TRBJ2-5; V gene: TRBV7-2
CDR3 DNA: TGTGCCAGCAGACCTGCGGGAGACACCGGGGAGCTGTTTTTT; CDR3 protein: CASRPAGDTGELFF; clone size: NA; D gene: TRBD2; J gene: TRBJ2-2; V gene: TRBV6-5
CDR3 DNA: TGCGCCAGCAGCTCGGACCTTGGGGGGGCTGAAGCTTTCTTT; CDR3 protein: CASSSDLGGAEAFF; clone size: NA; D gene: NA; J gene: TRBJ1-1; V gene: TRBV5-1
CDR3 DNA: TGTGCCAGCAGCTCAAGGCAGGATTCTGGCTACACCTTC; CDR3 protein: CASSSRQDSGYTF; clone size: NA; D gene: NA; J gene: TRBJ1-2; V gene: TRBV9